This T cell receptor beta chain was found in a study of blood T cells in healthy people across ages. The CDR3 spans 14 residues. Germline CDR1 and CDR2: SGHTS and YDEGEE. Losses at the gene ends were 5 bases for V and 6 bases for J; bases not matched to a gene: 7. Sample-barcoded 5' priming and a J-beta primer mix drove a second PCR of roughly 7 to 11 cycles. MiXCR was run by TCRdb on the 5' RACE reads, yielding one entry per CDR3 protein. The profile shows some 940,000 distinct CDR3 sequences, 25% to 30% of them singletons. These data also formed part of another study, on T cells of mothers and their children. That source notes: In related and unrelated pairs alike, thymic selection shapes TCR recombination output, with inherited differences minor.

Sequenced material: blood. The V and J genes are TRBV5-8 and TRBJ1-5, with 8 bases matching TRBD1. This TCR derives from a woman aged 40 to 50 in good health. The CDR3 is CASSRPGGGQPQHF. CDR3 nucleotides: TGTGCCAGCAGTCGGCCAGGGGGCGGTCAGCCCCAGCATTTT.